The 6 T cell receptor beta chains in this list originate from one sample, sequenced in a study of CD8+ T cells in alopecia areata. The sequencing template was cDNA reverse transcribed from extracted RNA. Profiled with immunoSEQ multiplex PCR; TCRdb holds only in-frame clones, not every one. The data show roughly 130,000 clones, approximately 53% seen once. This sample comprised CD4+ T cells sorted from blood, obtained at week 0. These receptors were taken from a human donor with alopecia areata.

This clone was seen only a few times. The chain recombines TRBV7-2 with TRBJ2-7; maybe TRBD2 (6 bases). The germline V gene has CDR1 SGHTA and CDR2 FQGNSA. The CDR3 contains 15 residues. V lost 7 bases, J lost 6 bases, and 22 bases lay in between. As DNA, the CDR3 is TGTGCCAGCACACTTCGGGGGACGGAGGGTGCCGAGCAGTACTTC. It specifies CASTLRGTEGAEQYF.

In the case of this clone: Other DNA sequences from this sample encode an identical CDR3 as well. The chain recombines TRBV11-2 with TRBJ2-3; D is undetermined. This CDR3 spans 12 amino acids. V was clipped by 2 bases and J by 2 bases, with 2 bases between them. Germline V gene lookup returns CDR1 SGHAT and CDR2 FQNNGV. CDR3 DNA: TGTGCCAGCAGCTTAATCACAGATACGCAGTATTTT. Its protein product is CASSLITDTQYF.

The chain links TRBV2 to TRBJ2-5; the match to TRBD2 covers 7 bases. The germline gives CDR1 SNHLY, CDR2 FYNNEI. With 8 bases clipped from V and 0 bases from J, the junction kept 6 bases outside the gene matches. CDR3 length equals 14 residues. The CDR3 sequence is CASPSGTYQETQYF. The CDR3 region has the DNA TGTGCCAGCCCTAGCGGAACGTACCAAGAGACCCAGTACTTC.

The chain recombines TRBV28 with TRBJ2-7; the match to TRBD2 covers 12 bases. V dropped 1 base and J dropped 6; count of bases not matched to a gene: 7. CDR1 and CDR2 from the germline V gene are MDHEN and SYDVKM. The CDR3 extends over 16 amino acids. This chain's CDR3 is CASSLSSGRDRGEQYF. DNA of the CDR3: TGTGCCAGCAGTTTATCTAGCGGGAGGGACCGGGGCGAGCAGTACTTC. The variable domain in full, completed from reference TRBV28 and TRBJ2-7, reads DVKVTQSSRYLVKRTGEKVFLECVQDMDHENMFWYRQDPGLGLRLIYFSYDVKMKEKGDIPEGYSVSREKKERFSLILESASTNQTSMYLCASSLSSGRDRGEQYFGPGTRLTVT.

CDR3 in amino acids: CASSYVGRQETQYF. The CDR3, as DNA: TGTGCCAGCAGTTACGTCGGGCGGCAAGAGACCCAGTACTTC. The chain carries TRBV6-5 and TRBJ2-5; D is uncertain. The germline V gene encodes CDR1 MNHEY and CDR2 SVGAGI. The germline V and J ends were trimmed by 2 bases and 2 bases, with 9 bases remaining between them. CDR3 length equals 14 residues.

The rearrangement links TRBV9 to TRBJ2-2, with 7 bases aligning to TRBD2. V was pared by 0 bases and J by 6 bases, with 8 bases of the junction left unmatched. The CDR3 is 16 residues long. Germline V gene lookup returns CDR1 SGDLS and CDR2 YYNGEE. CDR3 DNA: TGTGCCAGCAGCGTAGATCCGGGGGGACCCCCCGGGGAGCTGTTTTTT. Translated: CASSVDPGGPPGELFF.